This T cell receptor (beta chain) was sequenced for a study of cytomegalovirus exposure and HLA in healthy donors. Study-wide points: 150 or so TCR beta chains were listed as cytomegalovirus-associated. A later analysis showed that HLA-associated TCR beta chains had undergone more clonal expansion than equally common others.

As for this clone: Its specificity is unknown.

The PCR contained 60 Vbeta and 13 Jbeta primers. TCRdb keeps only in-frame clones here, not all; method: immunoSEQ multiplex PCR. This table holds some 120,000 clones, roughly two thirds found once. V lost 4 bases to trimming and J lost 3 bases; unmatched junction nucleotides: 8. The CDR3 length is 15 residues. CDR1 and CDR2 from the germline V gene are MDHEN and SYDVKM. The chain joins TRBV28 to TRBJ2-5; 7 bases are a match to TRBD2. Sequenced material: PBMCs. The receptor was derived from a woman in her twenties or thirties in good health and CMV-seronegative. CDR3 bases: TGTGCCAGCAGTTCCCACGGGGGGAATGAAGAGACCCAGTACTTC. Its protein product is CASSSHGGNEETQYF.